Reported below is one T cell receptor (beta chain). Its specificity is unknown. This entry comes from a study of CD8 T cells in Susac syndrome. Study results and caveats: TCR sequencing and HLA analysis covered a relatively small number of individuals.

A quantity of about 0.5 to 1 ug RNA underwent reverse transcription using random hexamers. The method of amplification for TCR beta CDR3 was immunoSEQ multiplex PCR, covering 54 Vbeta and 13 Jbeta. TCRdb analysed the immunoSEQ multiplex PCR reads with MiXCR anew, one entry per CDR3 protein. Among 150,000 to 200,000 distinct CDR3 sequences listed, about 94% were seen once. The CDR3 has 14 amino acids. Trimming took 4 bases from V and 2 from J, leaving 13 bases between them. CDR1 is SGHRS, CDR2 YFSETQ, per germline. Sequencing of TCR beta drew on CD8+ and CD4+ T cells from blood. This sequence originates from a human donor in good health. The chain is built from TRBV5-1 and TRBJ2-7; D assignment may be TRBD1 or TRBD2 (5 bases each). The sample was CD4+ T cells from PBMCs. CDR3 loop: CASSPRDRTYEQYF. Here the CDR3 DNA reads TGCGCCAGCAGCCCCCGGGACCGAACCTACGAGCAGTACTTC.